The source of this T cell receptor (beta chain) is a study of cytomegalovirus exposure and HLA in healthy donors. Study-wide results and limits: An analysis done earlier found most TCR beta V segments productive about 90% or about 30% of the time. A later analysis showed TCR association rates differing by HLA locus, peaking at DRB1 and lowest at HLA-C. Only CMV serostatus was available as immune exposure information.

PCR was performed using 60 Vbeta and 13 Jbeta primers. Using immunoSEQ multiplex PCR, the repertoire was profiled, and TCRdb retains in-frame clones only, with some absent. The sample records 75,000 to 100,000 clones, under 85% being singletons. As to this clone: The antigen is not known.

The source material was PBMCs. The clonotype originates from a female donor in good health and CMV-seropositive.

As DNA, the CDR3 is TGTGCCAGCAGCGCGACGGGGGGCTATGGCTACACCTTC. Protein product: CASSATGGYGYTF. V is TRBV6-4 and J is TRBJ1-2, with D tentatively TRBD1 (5 bases). The CDR3 runs 13 residues. The germline V gene encodes CDR1 MRHNA and CDR2 SNTAGT. V was pared by 6 bases and J by 4 bases, with 12 bases between.